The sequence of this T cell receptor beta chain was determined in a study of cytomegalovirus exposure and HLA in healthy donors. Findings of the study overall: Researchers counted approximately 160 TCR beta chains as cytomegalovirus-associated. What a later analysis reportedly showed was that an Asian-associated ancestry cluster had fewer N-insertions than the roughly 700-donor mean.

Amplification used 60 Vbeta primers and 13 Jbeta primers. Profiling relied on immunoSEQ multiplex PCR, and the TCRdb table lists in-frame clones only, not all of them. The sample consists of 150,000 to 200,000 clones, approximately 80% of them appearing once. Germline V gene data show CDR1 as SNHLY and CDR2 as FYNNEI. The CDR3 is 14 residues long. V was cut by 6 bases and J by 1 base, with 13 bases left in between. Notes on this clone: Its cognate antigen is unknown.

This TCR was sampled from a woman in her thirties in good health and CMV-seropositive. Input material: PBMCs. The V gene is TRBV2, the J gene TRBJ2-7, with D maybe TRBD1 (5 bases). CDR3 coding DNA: TGTGCCAGCAGAATGGGGCAGGTATCCTACGAGCAGTACTTC. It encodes CASRMGQVSYEQYF.